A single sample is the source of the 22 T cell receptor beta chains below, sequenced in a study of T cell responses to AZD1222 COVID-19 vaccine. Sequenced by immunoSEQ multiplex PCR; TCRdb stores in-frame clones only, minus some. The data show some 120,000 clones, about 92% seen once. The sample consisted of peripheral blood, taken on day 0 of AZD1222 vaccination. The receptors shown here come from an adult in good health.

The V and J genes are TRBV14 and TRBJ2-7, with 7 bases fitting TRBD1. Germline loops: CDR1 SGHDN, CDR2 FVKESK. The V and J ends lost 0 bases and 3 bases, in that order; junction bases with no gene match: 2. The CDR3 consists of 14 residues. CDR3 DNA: TGTGCCAGCAGCCAAGACCCAGGGGGCTACGAGCAGTACTTC. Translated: CASSQDPGGYEQYF.

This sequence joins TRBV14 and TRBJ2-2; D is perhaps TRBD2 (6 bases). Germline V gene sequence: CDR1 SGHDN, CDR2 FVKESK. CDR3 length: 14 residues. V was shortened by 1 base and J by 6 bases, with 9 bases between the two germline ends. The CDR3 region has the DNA TGTGCCAGCAGCCAAGTTCGGAGGGCCGGGGAGCTGTTTTTT. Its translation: CASSQVRRAGELFF.

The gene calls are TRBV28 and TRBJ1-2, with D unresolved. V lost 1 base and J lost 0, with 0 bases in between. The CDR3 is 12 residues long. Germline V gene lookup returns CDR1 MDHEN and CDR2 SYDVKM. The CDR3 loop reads CASSLSNYGYTF. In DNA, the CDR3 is TGTGCCAGCAGTTTATCTAACTATGGCTACACCTTC.

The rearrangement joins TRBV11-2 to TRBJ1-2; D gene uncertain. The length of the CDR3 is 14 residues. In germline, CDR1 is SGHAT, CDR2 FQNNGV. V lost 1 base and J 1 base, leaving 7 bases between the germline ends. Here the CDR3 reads CASSLVADNYGYTF. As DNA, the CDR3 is TGTGCCAGCAGCTTAGTAGCAGATAACTATGGCTACACCTTC.

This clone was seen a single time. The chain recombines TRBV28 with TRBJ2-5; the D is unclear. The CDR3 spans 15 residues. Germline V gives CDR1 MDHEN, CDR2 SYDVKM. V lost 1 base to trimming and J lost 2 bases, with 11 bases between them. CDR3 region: CASSLSWVRQETQYF. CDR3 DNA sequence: TGTGCCAGCAGTTTATCCTGGGTACGGCAAGAGACCCAGTACTTC.

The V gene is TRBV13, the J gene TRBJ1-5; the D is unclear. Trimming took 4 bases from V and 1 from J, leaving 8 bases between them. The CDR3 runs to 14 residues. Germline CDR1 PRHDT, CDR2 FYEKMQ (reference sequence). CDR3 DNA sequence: TGTGCCAGCAGCTCGGGAGTGAGCAATCAGCCCCAGCATTTT. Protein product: CASSSGVSNQPQHF.

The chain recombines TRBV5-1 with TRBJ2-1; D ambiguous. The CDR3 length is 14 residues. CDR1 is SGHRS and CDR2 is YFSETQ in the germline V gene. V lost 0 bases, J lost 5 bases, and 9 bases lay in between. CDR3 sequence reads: CASSLERVDNEQFF. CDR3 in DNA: TGCGCCAGCAGCTTGGAAAGAGTAGACAATGAGCAGTTCTTC.

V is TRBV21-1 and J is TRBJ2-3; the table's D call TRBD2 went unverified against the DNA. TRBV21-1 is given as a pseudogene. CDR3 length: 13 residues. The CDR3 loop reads CDMGGSRTDTQYF. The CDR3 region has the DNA TGCGACATGGGAGGTTCCCGCACAGATACGCAGTATTTT.

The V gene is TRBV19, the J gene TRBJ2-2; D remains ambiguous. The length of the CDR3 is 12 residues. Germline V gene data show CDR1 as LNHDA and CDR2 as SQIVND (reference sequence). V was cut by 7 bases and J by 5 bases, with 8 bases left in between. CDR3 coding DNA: TGTGCCAGTACAACGATTACCGGGGAGCTGTTTTTT. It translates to CASTTITGELFF.

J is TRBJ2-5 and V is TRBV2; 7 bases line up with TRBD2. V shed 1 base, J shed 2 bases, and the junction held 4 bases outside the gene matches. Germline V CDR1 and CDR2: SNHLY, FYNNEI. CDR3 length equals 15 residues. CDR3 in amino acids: CASSEGLAEQETQYF. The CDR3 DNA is TGTGCCAGCAGTGAAGGTCTAGCGGAGCAAGAGACCCAGTACTTC.

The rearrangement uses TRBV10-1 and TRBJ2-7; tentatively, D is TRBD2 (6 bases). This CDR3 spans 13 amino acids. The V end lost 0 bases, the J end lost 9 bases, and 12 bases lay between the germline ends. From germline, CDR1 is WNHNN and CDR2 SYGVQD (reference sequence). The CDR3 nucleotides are TGCGCCAGCAGTGAGTCGAAGACAGCGGGGCAGTACTTC. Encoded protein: CASSESKTAGQYF.

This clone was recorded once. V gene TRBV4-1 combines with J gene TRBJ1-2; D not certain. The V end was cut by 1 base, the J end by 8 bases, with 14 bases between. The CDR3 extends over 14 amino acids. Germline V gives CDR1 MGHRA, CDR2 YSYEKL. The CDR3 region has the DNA TGCGCCAGCAGCCAAGGCCCCCTATCAAGAGGCTACACCTTC. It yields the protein CASSQGPLSRGYTF.

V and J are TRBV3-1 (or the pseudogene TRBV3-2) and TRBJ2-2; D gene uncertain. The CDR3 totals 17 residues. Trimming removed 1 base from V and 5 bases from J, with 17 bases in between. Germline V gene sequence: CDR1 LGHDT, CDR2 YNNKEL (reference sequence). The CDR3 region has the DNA TGTGCCAGCAGCCAAGCTGCGTTGCGACGGGCAACCGGGGAGCTGTTTTTT. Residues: CASSQAALRRATGELFF.

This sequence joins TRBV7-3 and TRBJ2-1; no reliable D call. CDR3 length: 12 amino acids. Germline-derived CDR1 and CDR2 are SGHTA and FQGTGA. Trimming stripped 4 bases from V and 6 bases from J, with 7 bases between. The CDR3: CASSSPGNEQFF. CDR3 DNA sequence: TGTGCCAGCAGCTCACCGGGCAATGAGCAGTTCTTC.

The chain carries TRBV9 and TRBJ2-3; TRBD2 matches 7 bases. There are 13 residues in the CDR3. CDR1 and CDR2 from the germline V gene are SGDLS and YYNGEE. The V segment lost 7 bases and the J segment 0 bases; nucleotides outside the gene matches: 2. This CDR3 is CASDSGSTDTQYF. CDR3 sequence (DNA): TGTGCCAGCGATAGCGGGAGCACAGATACGCAGTATTTT.

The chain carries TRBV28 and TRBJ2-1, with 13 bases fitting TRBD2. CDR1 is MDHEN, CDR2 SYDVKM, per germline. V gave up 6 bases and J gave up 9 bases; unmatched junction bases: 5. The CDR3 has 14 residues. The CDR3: CASRLAGGPGEQFF. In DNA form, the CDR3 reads TGTGCCAGCAGACTAGCGGGAGGGCCAGGTGAGCAGTTCTTC.

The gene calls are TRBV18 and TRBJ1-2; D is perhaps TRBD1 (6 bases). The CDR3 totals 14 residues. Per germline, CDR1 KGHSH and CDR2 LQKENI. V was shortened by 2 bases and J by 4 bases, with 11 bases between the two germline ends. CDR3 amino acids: CASSPSGGSYGYTF. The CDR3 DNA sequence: TGTGCCAGCTCACCAAGTGGGGGCAGCTATGGCTACACCTTC.

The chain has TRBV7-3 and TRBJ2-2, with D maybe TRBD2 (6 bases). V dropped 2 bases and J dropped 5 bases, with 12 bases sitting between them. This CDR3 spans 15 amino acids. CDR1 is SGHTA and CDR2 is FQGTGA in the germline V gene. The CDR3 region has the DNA TGTGCCAGCAGCTTAGGGGCTAGCGAGACCGGGGAGCTGTTTTTT. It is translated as CASSLGASETGELFF.

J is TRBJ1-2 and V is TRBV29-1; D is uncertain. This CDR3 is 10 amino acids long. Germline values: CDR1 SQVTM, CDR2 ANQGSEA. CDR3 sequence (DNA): TGCGGAGCCGTCGACTATGGCTACACCTTC. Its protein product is CGAVDYGYTF.

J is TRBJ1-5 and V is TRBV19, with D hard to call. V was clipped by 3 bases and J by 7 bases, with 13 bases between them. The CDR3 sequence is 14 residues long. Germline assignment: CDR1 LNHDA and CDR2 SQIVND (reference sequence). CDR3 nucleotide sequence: TGTGCCAGTAGTATCCCTCCGGGGTTGCAGCCCCAGCATTTT. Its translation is CASSIPPGLQPQHF.

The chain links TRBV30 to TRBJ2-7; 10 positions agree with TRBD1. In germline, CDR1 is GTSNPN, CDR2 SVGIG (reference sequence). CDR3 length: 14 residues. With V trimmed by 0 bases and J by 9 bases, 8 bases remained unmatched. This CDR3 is CAWSVGTGAVGQYF. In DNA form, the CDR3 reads TGTGCCTGGAGTGTCGGGACAGGGGCAGTCGGGCAGTACTTC.

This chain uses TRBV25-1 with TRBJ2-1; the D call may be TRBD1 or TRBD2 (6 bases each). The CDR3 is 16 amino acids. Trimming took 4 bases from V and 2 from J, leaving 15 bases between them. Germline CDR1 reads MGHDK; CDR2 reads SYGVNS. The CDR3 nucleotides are TGTGCCAGCAGTGCCCAACAGGGACTGGCCTACAATGAGCAGTTCTTC. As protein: CASSAQQGLAYNEQFF.